These T cell receptor beta chains were read from a single sample in a study of blood T cell repertoires in COVID-19. Data came from immunoSEQ multiplex PCR; TCRdb stores just in-frame clones and leaves some out. The sample lists 150,000 to 200,000 clones, less than 85% occurring once. Material for sequencing was peripheral blood. The receptors were gathered from a woman aged 40 to 50 with COVID-19, enrolled during active disease. CDR3s include the opening cysteine and the closing phenylalanine or tryptophan. The D gene is left open where the match is weak. Clone size is not always given. Where it is, it says once, few, many or a class for expanded clones.

size | J | D | V | DNA | CDR3
NA | TRBJ2-5 | TRBD2 | TRBV6-5 | TGTGCCAGCAGGGAGGGACTAGCGGGGGGTGAGACCCAGTACTTC | CASREGLAGGETQYF
NA | TRBJ2-2 | NA | TRBV5-6 | TGTGCCAGCAGCCTCCGAGGCCTGAACACCGGGGAGCTGTTTTTT | CASSLRGLNTGELFF
NA | TRBJ1-2 | TRBD1 | TRBV27 | TGTGCCACCGGGACAGGCCCTAACTATGGCTACACCTTC | CATGTGPNYGYTF
once | TRBJ1-2 | NA | TRBV3-1/TRBV3-2 | TGTGCCAGCAGCCAAGATTTGACAGCTGTTTTCTACACCTTC | CASSQDLTAVFYTF
NA | TRBJ2-7 | NA | TRBV20-1 | TGCAGTGCTGCACTCTACGAGCAGTACTTC | CSAALYEQYF
NA | TRBJ2-1 | TRBD1 | TRBV6-5 | TGTGCCAGTCGACAGGGGAACAATGAGCAGTTCTTC | CASRQGNNEQFF
NA | TRBJ1-3 | NA | TRBV18 | TGTGCCAGCTCACCAGGGCAGGGAAGTGGAAACACCATATATTTT | CASSPGQGSGNTIYF
NA | TRBJ1-6 | TRBD1 | TRBV27 | TGTGCCAGCCTTCGGACAGGGGGAAACTCACCCCTCCACTTT | CASLRTGGNSPLHF
NA | TRBJ1-2 | NA | TRBV5-1 | TGCGCCAGCAGCTTGTTTTACGACTCGAACTATGGCTACACCTTC | CASSLFYDSNYGYTF
NA | TRBJ1-5 | TRBD1 | TRBV28 | TGTGCCAGCAGGTGGGACAGAGATCAGCCCCAGCATTTT | CASRWDRDQPQHF
NA | TRBJ2-5 | NA | TRBV29-1 | TGCAGCGTTGAGCCTGCCGATAGGGGGATCGAAGAGACCCAGTACTTC | CSVEPADRGIEETQYF
NA | TRBJ2-7 | TRBD1 | TRBV7-9 | TGTGCCAGCAGCCCTACCCCCCGGGACAGGGTCTACGAGCAGTACTTC | CASSPTPRDRVYEQYF
NA | TRBJ1-6 | NA | TRBV5-1 | TGCGCCAGCAGCTTGGGGTCGGTGAGCTCCTATAATTCACCCCTCCACTTT | CASSLGSVSSYNSPLHF
NA | TRBJ2-1 | TRBD2 | TRBV18 | TGTGCCAGCTCCCTCGGGACTAGCGGGAGGAACAATGAGCAGTTCTTC | CASSLGTSGRNNEQFF
NA | TRBJ1-6 | NA | TRBV12-3/TRBV12-4 | TGTGCCAGCAGTTTGGGGGGGGCCTCACCCCTCCACTTT | CASSLGGASPLHF
NA | TRBJ1-2 | TRBD1 | TRBV14 | TGTGCCAGCAGCCAAGCCCGGACAGGGGGTTCCTCCTTC | CASSQARTGGSSF
NA | TRBJ2-1 | NA | TRBV5-1 | TGCGCCAGCAGCTTTACGGGGGATAATGAGCAGTTCTTC | CASSFTGDNEQFF
NA | TRBJ2-1 | NA | TRBV5-8 | TGTGCCAGCAGCAAGGGACAAAGCTCCTACAATGAGCAGTTCTTC | CASSKGQSSYNEQFF
few | TRBJ1-5 | NA | TRBV19 | TGTGCCAGCACATCAGGGAATGGCAATCAGCCCCAGCATTTT | CASTSGNGNQPQHF
NA | TRBJ2-1 | NA | TRBV29-1 | TGCAGCGGCAAAAGCTCTGTCAACAATGAGCAGTTCTTC | CSGKSSVNNEQFF
once | TRBJ2-3 | NA | TRBV5-4 | TGTGCCAGCAGCTTGGCCGAGCGGGCAACGCAGTATTTT | CASSLAERATQYF
NA | TRBJ1-6 | NA | TRBV6-2/TRBV6-3 | TGTGCCAGCAGCCAGGACGCAGGGGATTCACCCCTCCACTTT | CASSQDAGDSPLHF
NA | TRBJ1-1 | NA | TRBV27 | TGTGCCAGCAGTCAACGGGCAGGGGCGCTTGACACTGAAGCTTTCTTT | CASSQRAGALDTEAFF
NA | TRBJ2-1 | TRBD2 | TRBV7-6 | TGTGCCAGCAGCATACTAGCGAATGAGCAGTTCTTC | CASSILANEQFF
NA | TRBJ2-1 | TRBD1 | TRBV7-8 | TGTGCCAGCAGCCCCCGAGGCACAGGGGGACTCAATGAGCAGTTCTTC | CASSPRGTGGLNEQFF
NA | TRBJ1-1 | TRBD1 | TRBV19 | TGTGCCACCGAAGGAACGACAGGGGCTATTGGAGCTTTCTTT | CATEGTTGAIGAFF
NA | TRBJ2-1 | NA | TRBV18 | TGTGCCAGCTCACCAAGTACTAGTTATGAGCAGTTCTTC | CASSPSTSYEQFF
NA | TRBJ2-3 | TRBD1 | TRBV5-1 | TGCGCCAGCAGCCTCCGGGACAGGGTCACAGATACGCAGTATTTT | CASSLRDRVTDTQYF
NA | TRBJ2-5 | TRBD2 | TRBV27 | TGTGCCAGCAGTTTCCAGACTAGCGGGAGGATCCAAGAGACCCAGTACTTC | CASSFQTSGRIQETQYF
NA | TRBJ1-4 | NA | TRBV6-1 | TGTGCCAGCAGTGATAGTTGGGGGAGGCGGGAAAAACTGTTTTTT | CASSDSWGRREKLFF
few | TRBJ2-7 | NA | TRBV19 | TGTGCCAGTAGTATGGGACTTAGCTACGAGCAGTACTTC | CASSMGLSYEQYF
NA | TRBJ1-2 | NA | TRBV5-1 | TGCGCCAGCAGCCTCCCGGATGGAGGGAAAGGCTACACCTTC | CASSLPDGGKGYTF
NA | TRBJ2-2 | NA | TRBV3-1/TRBV3-2 | TGTGCCAGCAGCCAAGATGCGGGTTTGGGGGAGCTGTTTTTT | CASSQDAGLGELFF
NA | TRBJ1-5 | NA | TRBV12-3/TRBV12-4 | TGTGCCAGCAGCGTATATAGCAATCAGCCCCAGCATTTT | CASSVYSNQPQHF
NA | TRBJ2-7 | TRBD2 | TRBV5-4 | TGTGCCAGCAGCTGGGGGACTAGCGGCTATCAGCAGTACTTC | CASSWGTSGYQQYF
NA | TRBJ1-2 | NA | TRBV3-1/TRBV3-2 | TGTGCCAGCAGCCAAGTCGAAGGGGGCTATGGCTACACCTTC | CASSQVEGGYGYTF
NA | TRBJ2-5 | NA | TRBV5-1 | TGCGCCAGCAGCTTGGACGGGACCCAGTACTTC | CASSLDGTQYF
once | TRBJ2-3 | NA | TRBV6-5 | TGTGCCACCGACGACTCGGGGACAGATACGCAGTATTTT | CATDDSGTDTQYF
once | TRBJ1-4 | NA | TRBV15 | TGTGCCACCAGCAAGTCGGACAGCCAGCCCGAAAAACTGTTTTTT | CATSKSDSQPEKLFF
NA | TRBJ2-7 | TRBD1 | TRBV18 | TGTGCCAGCTCACCAAGAGGGACAGTCACCTACGAGCAGTACTTC | CASSPRGTVTYEQYF
few | TRBJ1-2 | TRBD1 | TRBV14 | TGTGCCAGCAGCGGGACAGGGCCCTATGGCTACACCTTC | CASSGTGPYGYTF
NA | TRBJ1-1 | NA | TRBV30 | TGTGCCTGGACCGAGAACCCGAACACTGAAGCTTTCTTT | CAWTENPNTEAFF